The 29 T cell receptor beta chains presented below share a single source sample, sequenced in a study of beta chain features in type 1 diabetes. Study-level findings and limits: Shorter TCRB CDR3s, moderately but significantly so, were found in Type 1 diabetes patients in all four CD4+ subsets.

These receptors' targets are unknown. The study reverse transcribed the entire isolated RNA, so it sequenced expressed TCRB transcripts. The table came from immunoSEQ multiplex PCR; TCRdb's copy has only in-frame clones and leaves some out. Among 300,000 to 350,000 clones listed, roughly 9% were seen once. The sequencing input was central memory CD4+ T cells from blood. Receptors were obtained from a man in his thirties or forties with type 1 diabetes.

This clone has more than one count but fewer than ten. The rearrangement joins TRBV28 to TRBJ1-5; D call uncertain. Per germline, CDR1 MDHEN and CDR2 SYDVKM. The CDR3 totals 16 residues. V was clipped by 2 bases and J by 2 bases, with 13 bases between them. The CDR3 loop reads CASSLPQAVGNQPQHF. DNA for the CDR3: TGTGCCAGCAGTTTACCCCAAGCAGTCGGCAATCAGCCCCAGCATTTT.

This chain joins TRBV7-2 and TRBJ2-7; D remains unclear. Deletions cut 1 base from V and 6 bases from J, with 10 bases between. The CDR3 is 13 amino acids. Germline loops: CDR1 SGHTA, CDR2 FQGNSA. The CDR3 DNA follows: TGTGCCAGCAGCTTAGAACTGGCGGCCGAGCAGTACTTC. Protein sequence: CASSLELAAEQYF.

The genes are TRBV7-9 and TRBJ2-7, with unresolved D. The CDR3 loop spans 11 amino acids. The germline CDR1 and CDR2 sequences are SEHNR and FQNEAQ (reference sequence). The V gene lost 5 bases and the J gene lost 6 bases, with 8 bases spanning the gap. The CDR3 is CASSLTGEQYF. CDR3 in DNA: TGTGCCAGCAGCCTCACTGGCGAGCAGTACTTC. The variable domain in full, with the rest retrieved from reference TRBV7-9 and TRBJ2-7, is DTGVSQNPRHKITKRGQNVTFRCDPISEHNRLYWYRQTLGQGPEFLTYFQNEAQLEKSRLLSDRFSAERPKGSFSTLEIQRTEQGDSAMYLCASSLTGEQYFGPGTRLTVT.

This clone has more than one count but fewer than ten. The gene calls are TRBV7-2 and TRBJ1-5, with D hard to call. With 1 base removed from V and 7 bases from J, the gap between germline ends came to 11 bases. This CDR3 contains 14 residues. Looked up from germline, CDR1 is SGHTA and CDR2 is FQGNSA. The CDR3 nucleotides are TGTGCCAGCAGCTTAGATAAGGCGGCACAGCCCCAGCATTTT. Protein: CASSLDKAAQPQHF.

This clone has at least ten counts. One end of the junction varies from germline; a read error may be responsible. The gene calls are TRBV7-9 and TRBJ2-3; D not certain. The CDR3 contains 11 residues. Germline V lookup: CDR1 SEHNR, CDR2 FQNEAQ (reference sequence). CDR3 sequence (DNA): TGTGCCAGCACCTTACAAGATACGCAGTATTTT. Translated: CASTLQDTQYF.

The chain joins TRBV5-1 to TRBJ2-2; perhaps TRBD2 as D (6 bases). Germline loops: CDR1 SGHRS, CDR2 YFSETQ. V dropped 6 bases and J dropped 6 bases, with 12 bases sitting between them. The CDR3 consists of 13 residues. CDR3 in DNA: TGCGCCAGCAACCTCGGGGGACCCGGGGAGCTGTTTTTT. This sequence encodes CASNLGGPGELFF. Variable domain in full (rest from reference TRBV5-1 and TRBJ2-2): KAGVTQTPRYLIKTRGQQVTLSCSPISGHRSVSWYQQTPGQGLQFLFEYFSETQRNKGNFPGRFSGRQFSNSRSEMNVSTLELGDSALYLCASNLGGPGELFFGEGSRLTVL.

The CDR3 nucleotides read TGTGCCTTCAGCGCGCAGTCCGGCTACGAGCAGTACTTC. This gives the protein CAFSAQSGYEQYF. The chain uses TRBV7-9 and TRBJ2-7; no reliable D call. The CDR3 is 13 amino acids. Looked up from germline, CDR1 is SEHNR and CDR2 is FQNEAQ (reference sequence). V was clipped by 11 bases and J by 3 bases, with 17 bases between them.

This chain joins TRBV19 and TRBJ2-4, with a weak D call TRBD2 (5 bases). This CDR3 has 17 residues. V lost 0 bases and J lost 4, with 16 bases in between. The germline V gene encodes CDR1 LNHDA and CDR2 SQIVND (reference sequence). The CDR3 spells CASSIDGRPGKKNIQYF. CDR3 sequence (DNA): TGTGCCAGTAGTATAGATGGTAGGCCCGGGAAGAAAAACATTCAGTACTTC.

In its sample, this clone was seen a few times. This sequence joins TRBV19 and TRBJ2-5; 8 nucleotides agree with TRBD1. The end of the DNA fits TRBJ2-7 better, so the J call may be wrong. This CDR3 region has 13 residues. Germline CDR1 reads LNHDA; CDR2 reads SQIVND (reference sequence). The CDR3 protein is CASRGTGRYEQYF. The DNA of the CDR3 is TGTGCCAGTAGAGGGACAGGTAGATACGAGCAGTACTTC.

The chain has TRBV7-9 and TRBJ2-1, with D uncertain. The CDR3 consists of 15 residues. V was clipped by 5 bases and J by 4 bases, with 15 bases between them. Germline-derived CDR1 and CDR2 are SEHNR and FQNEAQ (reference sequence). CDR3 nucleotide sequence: TGTGCCAGCAGCCCCCTGGATTGGGTTTACAATGAGCAGTTCTTC. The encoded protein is CASSPLDWVYNEQFF.

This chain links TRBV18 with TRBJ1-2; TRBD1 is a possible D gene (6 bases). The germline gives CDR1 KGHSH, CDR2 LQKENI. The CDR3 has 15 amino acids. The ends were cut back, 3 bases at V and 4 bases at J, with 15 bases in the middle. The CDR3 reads CASSPDDRPLYGYTF. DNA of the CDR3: TGTGCCAGCTCACCCGACGACAGGCCCCTCTATGGCTACACCTTC.

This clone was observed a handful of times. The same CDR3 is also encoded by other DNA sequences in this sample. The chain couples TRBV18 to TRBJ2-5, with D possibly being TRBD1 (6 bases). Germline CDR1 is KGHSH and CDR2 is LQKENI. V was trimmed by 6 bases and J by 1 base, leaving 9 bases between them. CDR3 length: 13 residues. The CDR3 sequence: CASSPDSQETQYF. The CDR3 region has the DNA TGTGCCAGCTCGCCGGACAGCCAAGAGACCCAGTACTTC. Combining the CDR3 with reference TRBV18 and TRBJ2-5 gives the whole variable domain NAGVMQNPRHLVRRRGQEARLRCSPMKGHSHVYWYRQLPEEGLKFMVYLQKENIIDESGMPKERFSAEFPKEGPSILRIQQVVRGDSAAYFCASSPDSQETQYFGPGTRLLVL.

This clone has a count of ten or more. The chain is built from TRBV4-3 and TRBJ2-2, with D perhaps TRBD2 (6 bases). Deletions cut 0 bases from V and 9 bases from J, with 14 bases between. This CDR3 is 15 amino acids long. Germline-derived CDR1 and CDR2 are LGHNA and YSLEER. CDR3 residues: CASSQDGYGSRELFF. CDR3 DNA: TGCGCCAGCAGCCAAGATGGTTACGGGAGCAGGGAGCTGTTTTTT.

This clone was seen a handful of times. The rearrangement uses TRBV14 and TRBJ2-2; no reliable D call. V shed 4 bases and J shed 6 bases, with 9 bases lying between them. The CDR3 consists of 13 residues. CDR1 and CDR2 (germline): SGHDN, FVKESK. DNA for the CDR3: TGTGCCAGCAGCCCCAGACCCGCCGGGGAGCTGTTTTTT. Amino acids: CASSPRPAGELFF.

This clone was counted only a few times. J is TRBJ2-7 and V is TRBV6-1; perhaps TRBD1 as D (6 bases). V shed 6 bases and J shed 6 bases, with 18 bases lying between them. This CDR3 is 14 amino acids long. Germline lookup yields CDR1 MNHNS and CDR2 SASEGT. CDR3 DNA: TGTGCCAGCAGGGGCAGGACAGAACCAGGCGAGCAGTACTTC. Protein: CASRGRTEPGEQYF.

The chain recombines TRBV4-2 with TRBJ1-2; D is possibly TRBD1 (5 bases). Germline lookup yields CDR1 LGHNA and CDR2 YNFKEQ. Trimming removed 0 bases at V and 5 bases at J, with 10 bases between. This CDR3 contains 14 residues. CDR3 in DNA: TGTGCCAGCAGCCAAGAGGTTCCAGGGTATGGCTACACCTTC. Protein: CASSQEVPGYGYTF.

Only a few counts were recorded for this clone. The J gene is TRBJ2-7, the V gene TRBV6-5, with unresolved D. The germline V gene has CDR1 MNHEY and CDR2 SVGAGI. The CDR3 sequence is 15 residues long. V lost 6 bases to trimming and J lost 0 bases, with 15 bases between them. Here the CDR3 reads CASRHRLMGSYEQYF. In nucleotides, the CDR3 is TGTGCCAGCAGACACCGTCTTATGGGCTCCTACGAGCAGTACTTC.

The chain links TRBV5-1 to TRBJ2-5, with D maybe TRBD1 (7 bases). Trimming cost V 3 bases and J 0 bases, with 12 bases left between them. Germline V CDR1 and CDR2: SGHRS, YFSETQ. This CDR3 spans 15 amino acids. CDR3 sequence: CASSSQGGNQETQYF. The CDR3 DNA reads TGCGCCAGCAGCTCGCAGGGGGGTAACCAAGAGACCCAGTACTTC.

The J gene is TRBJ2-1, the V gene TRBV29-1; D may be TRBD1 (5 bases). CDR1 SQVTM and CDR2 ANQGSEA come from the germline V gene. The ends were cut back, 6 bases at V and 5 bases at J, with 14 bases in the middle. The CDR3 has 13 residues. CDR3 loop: CSVRGQGNNEQFF. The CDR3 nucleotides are TGCAGCGTCCGTGGCCAGGGCAACAATGAGCAGTTCTTC.

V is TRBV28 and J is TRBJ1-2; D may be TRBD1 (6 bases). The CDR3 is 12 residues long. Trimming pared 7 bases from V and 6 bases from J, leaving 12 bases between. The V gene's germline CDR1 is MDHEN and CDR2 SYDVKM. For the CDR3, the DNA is TGTGCCAGCACCAGGGGCTCGGATGGCTACACCTTC. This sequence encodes CASTRGSDGYTF.

CDR3 in DNA: TGTGCCAGCAGTTTAACGCAGATCGGCTACACCTTC. Residues: CASSLTQIGYTF. This chain joins TRBV28 and TRBJ1-2; no clear D. This CDR3 spans 12 amino acids. Germline assignment: CDR1 MDHEN and CDR2 SYDVKM. V gave up 2 bases and J gave up 8 bases, with 9 bases separating them.

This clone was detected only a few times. The CDR3 DNA reads TGTGCCAGCAGTTTAGCCAGCCACTACGAGCAGTACTTC. Residues: CASSLASHYEQYF. This rearrangement joins TRBV28 to TRBJ2-7; no definite D call. Per the germline V gene, CDR1 is MDHEN and CDR2 is SYDVKM. The CDR3 has 13 residues. V was cut by 2 bases and J by 3 bases, with 8 bases left in between.

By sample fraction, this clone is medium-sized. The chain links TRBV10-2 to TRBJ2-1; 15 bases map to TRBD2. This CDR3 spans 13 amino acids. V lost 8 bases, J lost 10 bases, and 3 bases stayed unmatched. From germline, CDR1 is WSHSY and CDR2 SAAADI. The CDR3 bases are TGCGCCAGCGGACTAGCGGGGGGGAGAGAGCAGTTCTTC. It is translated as CASGLAGGREQFF.

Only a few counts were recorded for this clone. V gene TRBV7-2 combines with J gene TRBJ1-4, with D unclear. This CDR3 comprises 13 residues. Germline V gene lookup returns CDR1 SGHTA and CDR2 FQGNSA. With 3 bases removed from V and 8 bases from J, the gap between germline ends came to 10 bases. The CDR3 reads CASSFNRGEKLFF. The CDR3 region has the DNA TGTGCCAGCAGCTTCAACAGAGGCGAAAAACTGTTTTTT.

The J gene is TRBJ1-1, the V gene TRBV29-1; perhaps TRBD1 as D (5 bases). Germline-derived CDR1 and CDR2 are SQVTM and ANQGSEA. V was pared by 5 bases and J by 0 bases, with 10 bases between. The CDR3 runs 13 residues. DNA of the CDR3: TGCAGCGTTCTGCGACAGTTGAACACTGAAGCTTTCTTT. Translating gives CSVLRQLNTEAFF. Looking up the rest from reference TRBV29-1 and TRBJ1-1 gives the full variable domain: SAVISQKPSRDICQRGTSLTIQCQVDSQVTMMFWYRQQPGQSLTLIATANQGSEATYESGFVIDKFPISRPNLTFSTLTVSNMSPEDSSIYLCSVLRQLNTEAFFGQGTRLTVV.

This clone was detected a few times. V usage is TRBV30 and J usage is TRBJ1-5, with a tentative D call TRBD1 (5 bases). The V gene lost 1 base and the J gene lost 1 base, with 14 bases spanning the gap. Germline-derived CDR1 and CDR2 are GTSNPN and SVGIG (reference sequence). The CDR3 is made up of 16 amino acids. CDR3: CAWSGVRGASNQPQHF. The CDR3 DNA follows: TGTGCCTGGAGTGGGGTAAGGGGCGCGAGCAATCAGCCCCAGCATTTT.

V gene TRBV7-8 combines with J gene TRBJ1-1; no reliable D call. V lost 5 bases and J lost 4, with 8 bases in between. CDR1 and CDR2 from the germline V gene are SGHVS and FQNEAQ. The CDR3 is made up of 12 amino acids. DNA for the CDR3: TGTGCCAGCAGCGCGGGTAGCACTGAAGCTTTCTTT. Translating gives CASSAGSTEAFF.

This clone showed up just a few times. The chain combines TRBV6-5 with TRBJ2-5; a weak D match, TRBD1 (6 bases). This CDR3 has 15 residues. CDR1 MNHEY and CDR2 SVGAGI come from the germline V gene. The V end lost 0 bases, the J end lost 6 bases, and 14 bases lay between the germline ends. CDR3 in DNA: TGTGCCAGCAGTTACTCGTATCAGGGGACGAAGACCCAGTACTTC. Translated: CASSYSYQGTKTQYF.

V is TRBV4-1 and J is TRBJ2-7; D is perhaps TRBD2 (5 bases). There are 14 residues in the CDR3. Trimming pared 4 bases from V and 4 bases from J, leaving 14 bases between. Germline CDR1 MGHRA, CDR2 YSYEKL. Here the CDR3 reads CASSLGILGYEQYF. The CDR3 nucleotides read TGCGCCAGCAGCCTCGGGATACTCGGTTACGAGCAGTACTTC.